Presented here are 30 T cell receptor beta chains from one specimen sequenced in a study of cytomegalovirus exposure and HLA in healthy donors. It was with 60 Vbeta and 13 Jbeta primers that the PCR ran. The method was immunoSEQ multiplex PCR; TCRdb's version includes in-frame clones alone and lacks a portion of them. The profile shows about 98,000 clones, approximately 80% of them singletons. The sample taken for sequencing was PBMCs. These receptor sequences come from a female donor in good health and CMV-seropositive.

DNA of the CDR3: TGTGCCATCAGTATTCGACAGGGGGCGAGGACTGAAGCTTTCTTT. Translation: CAISIRQGARTEAFF. The rearrangement uses TRBV10-3 and TRBJ1-1, with 10 nucleotides matching TRBD1. The CDR3 loop spans 15 amino acids. Germline-derived CDR1 and CDR2 are ENHRY and SYGVKD. The trim removed 5 bases at V and 5 bases at J, leaving 8 bases unmatched.

The chain joins TRBV5-1 to TRBJ2-2, with 9 bases aligning to TRBD2. Trimming at V came to 0 bases and at J to 0 bases, leaving 3 bases not matched to a gene. The CDR3 contains 17 residues. Germline CDR1 and CDR2: SGHRS and YFSETQ. In DNA, the CDR3 is TGCGCCAGCAGCTTGGATTCTAGCGGGGCGAACACCGGGGAGCTGTTTTTT. Encoded protein: CASSLDSSGANTGELFF.

V usage is TRBV9 and J usage is TRBJ2-1; tentatively, D is TRBD2 (5 bases). Trimming took off 0 bases at V and 6 bases at J, with 13 bases between the two ends. Germline V gene lookup returns CDR1 SGDLS and CDR2 YYNGEE. CDR3 length equals 15 residues. The CDR3 here is CASSVGSSGSNEQFF. CDR3 in DNA: TGTGCCAGCAGCGTAGGGTCCTCGGGAAGCAATGAGCAGTTCTTC.

Worth noting for this clone: A read error may produce the germline difference seen at one junction end. The V call is TRBV4-1, the J call TRBJ2-7; D possibly corresponds to TRBD2 (5 bases). The V gene's germline CDR1 is MGHRA and CDR2 YSYEKL. The length of the CDR3 is 14 residues. For the CDR3, the DNA is TGCGCCAGCGGCCAAGTCGGAGCGGCTTACGAGCAGTACTTC. Translating it yields CASGQVGAAYEQYF.

The V and J genes are TRBV7-2 and TRBJ1-2, with a possible D match to TRBD1 (6 bases). This CDR3 has 13 residues. The germline CDR1 and CDR2 sequences are SGHTA and FQGNSA. V was clipped by 4 bases and J by 4 bases, with 10 bases between them. The CDR3: CASSSRGSYGYTF. In nucleotides, the CDR3 is TGTGCCAGCAGCTCCAGGGGTAGCTATGGCTACACCTTC. Variable domain in full (rest from reference TRBV7-2 and TRBJ1-2): GAGVSQSPSNKVTEKGKDVELRCDPISGHTALYWYRQSLGQGLEFLIYFQGNSAPDKSGLPSDRFSAERTGGSVSTLTIQRTQQEDSAVYLCASSSRGSYGYTFGSGTRLTVV.

The chain recombines TRBV2 with TRBJ2-1, with 8 bases identical to TRBD1. The trim removed 5 bases at V and 10 bases at J, leaving 16 bases unmatched. CDR1 SNHLY and CDR2 FYNNEI come from the germline V gene. CDR3 length: 16 residues. CDR3 amino acids: CASSFAVGQGLREQFF. In DNA form, the CDR3 reads TGTGCCAGCAGTTTCGCCGTTGGACAGGGCTTGAGGGAGCAGTTCTTC.

This chain uses TRBV30 with TRBJ1-2; 9 positions agree with TRBD1. Germline-derived CDR1 and CDR2 are GTSNPN and SVGIG (reference sequence). J gave up 8 bases and V 1 base, and 5 bases lay outside the gene matches. The CDR3 runs to 13 residues. CDR3 coding DNA: TGTGCCTGGAGTGACGGGACAGGGAAGGGCTACACCTTC. This sequence encodes CAWSDGTGKGYTF.

V is TRBV29-1 and J is TRBJ2-3, with TRBD1 matching over 7 bases. J gave up 10 bases and V 7 bases, and 17 bases lay outside the gene matches. In germline, CDR1 is SQVTM, CDR2 ANQGSEA. This CDR3 contains 14 residues. The CDR3 nucleotides read TGCAGCGGCCACCGGGACAGTAGAAATAATGCGCAGTATTTT. Its protein product is CSGHRDSRNNAQYF.

The CDR3 reads CASSLNGPDYGYTF. CDR3 coding DNA: TGTGCCAGCAGCTTGAATGGGCCAGACTATGGCTACACCTTC. The chain carries TRBV5-5 and TRBJ1-2; no definite D call. Trimming took 1 base from V and 3 from J, leaving 10 bases between them. The CDR3 has 14 amino acids. Germline V CDR1 and CDR2: SGHKS, YYEKEE (reference sequence). Based on the CDR3 plus reference TRBV5-5 and TRBJ1-2, the full variable domain is DAGVTQSPTHLIKTRGQQVTLRCSPISGHKSVSWYQQVLGQGPQFIFQYYEKEERGRGNFPDRFSARQFPNYSSELNVNALLLGDSALYLCASSLNGPDYGYTFGSGTRLTVV.

This chain connects TRBV5-6 to TRBJ1-2, with TRBD1 matching over 9 bases. V shed 0 bases and J 5 bases; nucleotides not matched to a gene: 5. The CDR3 totals 15 residues. Germline V gene data show CDR1 as SGHDT and CDR2 as YYEEEE. The CDR3 nucleotides read TGTGCCAGCAGCTTGGCAACAGGGGGCGCGTATGGCTACACCTTC. This sequence encodes CASSLATGGAYGYTF.

This clone has a single count. The chain has TRBV13 and TRBJ2-7, with 8 bases identical to TRBD1. V trimming: 7 bases; J trimming: 9 bases; junction bases outside the gene matches: 8. The CDR3 is 12 residues long. Germline V lookup: CDR1 PRHDT, CDR2 FYEKMQ (reference sequence). The CDR3: CASTTQGAGQYF. CDR3 nucleotide sequence: TGTGCCAGCACCACGCAGGGGGCAGGGCAGTACTTC.

This chain uses TRBV6-5 with TRBJ1-3, with D unresolved. V was clipped by 5 bases and J by 2 bases, with 7 bases between them. This CDR3 is 13 amino acids long. Germline loops: CDR1 MNHEY, CDR2 SVGAGI. The CDR3 nucleotides are TGTGCCAGCAGTGCAGGAACTGGAAACACCATATATTTT. Translated: CASSAGTGNTIYF.

This clone appeared a single time. The chain links TRBV7-6 to TRBJ2-6, with a weak D call TRBD2 (5 bases). Germline CDR1 SGHVS, CDR2 FNYEAQ. The CDR3 runs 20 residues. V shed 2 bases and J shed 1 base, with 21 bases lying between them. The CDR3 region has the DNA TGTGCCAGCAGCTTAAGTTCAGATCCGGGATCTCTTTCTGGGGCCAACGTCCTGACTTTC. Translated: CASSLSSDPGSLSGANVLTF.

The chain links TRBV19 to TRBJ2-3; TRBD2 agrees at 7 bases. V shed 3 bases and J 5 bases; nucleotides not matched to a gene: 11. The CDR3 spans 16 residues. Germline lookup yields CDR1 LNHDA and CDR2 SQIVND (reference sequence). The CDR3 loop is CASSIGSGPPIDTQYF. Written as DNA, the CDR3 is TGTGCCAGTAGTATTGGTAGCGGGCCACCTATAGATACGCAGTATTTT. Combining the CDR3 with reference TRBV19 and TRBJ2-3 gives the whole variable domain DGGITQSPKYLFRKEGQNVTLSCEQNLNHDAMYWYRQDPGQGLRLIYYSQIVNDFQKGDIAEGYSVSREKKESFPLTVTSAQKNPTAFYLCASSIGSGPPIDTQYFGPGTRLTVL.

The chain combines TRBV15 with TRBJ2-7, with D possibly matching TRBD2 (6 bases). Germline V gives CDR1 LNHNV, CDR2 YYDKDF (reference sequence). V was trimmed by 3 bases and J by 0 bases, leaving 12 bases between them. The CDR3 extends over 15 amino acids. In DNA, the CDR3 is TGTGCCACCAGCAGGGGCGGGACCCCCTCCTACGAGCAGTACTTC. It is translated as CATSRGGTPSYEQYF.

V usage is TRBV29-1 and J usage is TRBJ1-1; D not resolved. Germline-derived CDR1 and CDR2 are SQVTM and ANQGSEA. V lost 0 bases to trimming and J lost 8 bases, with 10 bases between them. The CDR3 length is 12 residues. CDR3 nucleotides: TGCAGCGTTGAAGATCGAGGGAGCGAAGCTTTCTTT. This translates into CSVEDRGSEAFF.

Here the CDR3 reads CASSLAKIGAYYNPTREAQFF. The CDR3 DNA reads as TGCGCCAGCAGCTTGGCCAAGATTGGGGCCTACTACAACCCTACAAGGGAGGCGCAGTTCTTC. The chain carries TRBV5-1 and TRBJ2-1; weak D call: TRBD2 (6 bases). The germline gives CDR1 SGHRS, CDR2 YFSETQ. The CDR3 spans 21 residues. The V gene lost 0 bases and the J gene lost 12 bases, with 37 bases spanning the gap. The full variable domain, completed using reference TRBV5-1 and TRBJ2-1, is KAGVTQTPRYLIKTRGQQVTLSCSPISGHRSVSWYQQTPGQGLQFLFEYFSETQRNKGNFPGRFSGRQFSNSRSEMNVSTLELGDSALYLCASSLAKIGAYYNPTREAQFFGPGTRLTVL.

The chain employs TRBV15 and TRBJ2-5; 9 bases map to TRBD1. CDR3 length equals 17 residues. Germline V lookup: CDR1 LNHNV, CDR2 YYDKDF (reference sequence). Trimming cost V 2 bases and J 5 bases; bases outside gene matches: 12. The CDR3, as DNA: TGTGCCACCAGCAGACAGACACCGGGACAGGGCAAGGAGACCCAGTACTTC. Its translation: CATSRQTPGQGKETQYF.

This clone occurred once. This sequence joins TRBV5-4 and TRBJ2-5; TRBD2 agrees at 8 bases. Germline lookup yields CDR1 SGHNT and CDR2 YYREEE (reference sequence). The V gene end was trimmed by 2 bases and the J gene end by 1 base; junction bases not matched to a gene: 4. The CDR3 is 15 residues long. The CDR3 nucleotides read TGTGCCAGCAGCTTCCGGGGGGGAATCCAAGAGACCCAGTACTTC. It is translated as CASSFRGGIQETQYF.

The chain combines TRBV5-1 with TRBJ2-3; 8 positions match TRBD2. This CDR3 has 15 amino acids. V trimming: 0 bases; J trimming: 3 bases; junction bases outside the gene matches: 3. Germline values: CDR1 SGHRS, CDR2 YFSETQ. The CDR3 loop is CASSLVGRDTDTQYF. The CDR3 nucleotides read TGCGCCAGCAGCTTGGTCGGGAGGGATACAGATACGCAGTATTTT.

The chain employs TRBV7-9 and TRBJ2-3, with TRBD2 matching 9 bases. Unmatched junction bases numbered 4, after V lost 7 bases and J lost 2 bases. CDR1 and CDR2 (germline): SEHNR, FQNEAQ (reference sequence). This CDR3 contains 14 residues. CDR3 in DNA: TGTGCCAGCATCGGGACTAGCCCCACAGATACGCAGTATTTT. Translated: CASIGTSPTDTQYF.

The chain is built from TRBV6-1 and TRBJ1-2; D is unresolved. Germline lookup yields CDR1 MNHNS and CDR2 SASEGT. The CDR3 contains 14 residues. Trimming cost V 1 base and J 5 bases, with 11 bases left between them. CDR3 sequence reads: CASSEGELSYGYTF. The DNA of the CDR3 is TGTGCCAGCAGTGAAGGGGAGTTGTCATATGGCTACACCTTC.

This chain connects TRBV5-4 to TRBJ2-7, with TRBD1 matching over 8 bases. CDR3 size: 14 residues. J gave up 3 bases and V 6 bases, and 8 bases lay outside the gene matches. The germline V gene has CDR1 SGHNT and CDR2 YYREEE (reference sequence). The CDR3 DNA sequence: TGTGCCAGCAAAACAGACAGGGGCAACTACGAGCAGTACTTC. Protein: CASKTDRGNYEQYF.

J is TRBJ1-1 and V is TRBV19; D is unclear. The V gene's germline CDR1 is LNHDA and CDR2 SQIVND (reference sequence). The CDR3 length is 15 residues. Between the trimmed V and J ends, which lost 0 bases and 1 base, there was a span of 9 bases. CDR3 sequence reads: CASSIDWRGNTEAFF. DNA of the CDR3: TGTGCCAGTAGTATAGACTGGCGGGGGAACACTGAAGCTTTCTTT.

This chain links TRBV4-1 with TRBJ1-2; D not resolved. From germline, CDR1 is MGHRA and CDR2 YSYEKL. Trimming stripped 1 base from V and 1 base from J, with 7 bases between. The CDR3 is made up of 14 amino acids. The CDR3 here is CASSQVTGNYGYTF. The DNA for the CDR3 is TGCGCCAGCAGCCAAGTCACGGGTAACTATGGCTACACCTTC.

This clone turned up a few times. V is TRBV6-5 and J is TRBJ1-2; D gene unclear. The V end lost 6 bases, the J end lost 4 bases, and 18 bases lay between the germline ends. The CDR3 runs to 15 residues. Germline CDR1 reads MNHEY; CDR2 reads SVGAGI. Here the CDR3 reads CASSKSRGAGYGYTF. CDR3 DNA sequence: TGTGCCAGCAGCAAAAGCCGAGGAGCGGGCTATGGCTACACCTTC.

The chain links TRBV7-9 to TRBJ2-1; 13 bases align to TRBD2. The V segment lost 5 bases and the J segment 6 bases; nucleotides outside the gene matches: 7. This CDR3 has 16 residues. CDR1 and CDR2 (germline): SEHNR, FQNEAQ (reference sequence). The CDR3 DNA reads as TGTGCCAGCAGCACCCCTACTAGCGGGGGGGCCAATGAGCAGTTCTTC. This sequence encodes CASSTPTSGGANEQFF.

The genes are TRBV4-2 and TRBJ1-1; TRBD1 matches 7 bases. Germline-derived CDR1 and CDR2 are LGHNA and YNFKEQ. The CDR3 length is 16 residues. After removal of 0 bases from V and 1 base from J, the junction contained 5 bases not matched to a gene. The chain's CDR3 is CASSQERNRGNTEAFF. CDR3 nucleotides: TGTGCCAGCAGCCAAGAGCGGAACAGGGGGAACACTGAAGCTTTCTTT.

The gene calls are TRBV20-1 and TRBJ2-7; D is possibly TRBD2 (6 bases). V shed 5 bases and J shed 5 bases, with 10 bases lying between them. CDR3 size: 11 residues. Germline CDR1 DFQATT, CDR2 SNEGSKA (reference sequence). CDR3: CSAGDFNEQYF. The CDR3 DNA is TGCAGTGCTGGGGACTTTAACGAGCAGTACTTC.

This clone was seen once. This chain connects TRBV5-4 to TRBJ1-1; 11 nucleotides line up with TRBD1. This CDR3 has 17 residues. V shed 0 bases, J shed 0 bases, and the junction held 4 bases outside the gene matches. Germline V gene lookup returns CDR1 SGHNT and CDR2 YYREEE (reference sequence). The DNA for the CDR3 is TGTGCCAGCAGCTTGGCCGGGACAGGGGGGGTGAACACTGAAGCTTTCTTT. Residues: CASSLAGTGGVNTEAFF.